A single sample is the source of the 22 T cell receptor beta chains below, sequenced in a study of blood T cell repertoires in COVID-19. The repertoire was sequenced with immunoSEQ multiplex PCR; TCRdb's copy has only in-frame clones and lacks some. The repertoire holds roughly 80,000 clones, with roughly 86% as singletons. The sample comprised peripheral blood. These receptors came from a woman aged 55-70 years with acute or convalescent COVID-19.

This chain joins TRBV7-6 and TRBJ2-7; D possibly corresponds to TRBD1 (8 bases). Germline V gene lookup returns CDR1 SGHVS and CDR2 FNYEAQ. V was shortened by 5 bases and J by 2 bases, with 19 bases between the two germline ends. The CDR3 contains 16 residues. The CDR3 bases are TGTGCCAGCAGCCAGCCGGGGGGACAGGATGCCTACGAGCAGTACTTC. Translating gives CASSQPGGQDAYEQYF.

J is TRBJ2-4 and V is TRBV28; 7 bases agree with TRBD1. The CDR3 is 14 amino acids. The V gene end was trimmed by 2 bases and the J gene end by 6 bases; junction bases not matched to a gene: 4. Germline CDR1 reads MDHEN; CDR2 reads SYDVKM. CDR3 DNA sequence: TGTGCCAGCAGTTTACAGGCAGGGGGAAACATTCAGTACTTC. It encodes CASSLQAGGNIQYF.

V gene TRBV27 combines with J gene TRBJ1-2; a weak D match, TRBD1 (5 bases). Trimming pared 2 bases from V and 0 bases from J, leaving 19 bases between. CDR1 is MNHEY and CDR2 is SMNVEV in the germline V gene (reference sequence). The CDR3 runs to 18 residues. The CDR3 region is CASSLRLGVIGSNYGYTF. For the CDR3, the DNA is TGTGCCAGCAGTTTAAGGTTAGGGGTCATCGGGTCTAACTATGGCTACACCTTC.

The chain employs TRBV30 and TRBJ1-1; no clear D. The germline V gene has CDR1 GTSNPN and CDR2 SVGIG (reference sequence). The germline V and J ends were trimmed by 0 bases and 7 bases, with 6 bases remaining between them. The CDR3 has 11 residues. The CDR3 DNA follows: TGTGCCTGGAGTGTTAGTGGTGAAGCTTTCTTT. It codes for CAWSVSGEAFF.

The rearrangement links TRBV28 to TRBJ1-2; D might be TRBD1 (6 bases). Trimming pared 7 bases from V and 8 bases from J, leaving 17 bases between. CDR3 length: 13 amino acids. The germline V gene has CDR1 MDHEN and CDR2 SYDVKM. The CDR3 bases are TGTGCCAGCACCACGTCAGGGGAGGGAGGCTACACCTTC. Translation: CASTTSGEGGYTF.

CDR3: CASRSVGGGTDTQYF. The DNA of the CDR3 is TGTGCCAGCAGATCGGTGGGGGGTGGAACAGATACGCAGTATTTT. The V gene is TRBV5-6, the J gene TRBJ2-3, with D perhaps TRBD2 (6 bases). This CDR3 has 15 amino acids. V was trimmed by 5 bases and J by 3 bases, leaving 16 bases between them. Germline values: CDR1 SGHDT, CDR2 YYEEEE.

The V and J genes are TRBV6-5 and TRBJ2-1; D remains unclear. The length of the CDR3 is 13 residues. Germline V gives CDR1 MNHEY, CDR2 SVGAGI. V lost 2 bases, J lost 4 bases, and 6 bases lay in between. CDR3 in amino acids: CASSYAGYNEQFF. CDR3 nucleotides: TGTGCCAGCAGTTACGCCGGTTACAATGAGCAGTTCTTC.

The chain carries TRBV19 and TRBJ1-3; D is undetermined. Trimming removed 0 bases from V and 0 bases from J, with 9 bases in between. The germline CDR1 and CDR2 sequences are LNHDA and SQIVND (reference sequence). CDR3 length equals 16 residues. This CDR3 is CASSIDTFSSGNTIYF. The CDR3 nucleotides read TGTGCCAGTAGTATAGACACCTTTAGCTCTGGAAACACCATATATTTT.

This rearrangement joins TRBV19 to TRBJ2-5, with 10 bases lining up with TRBD1. The trim removed 5 bases at V and 3 bases at J, leaving 6 bases unmatched. In germline, CDR1 is LNHDA, CDR2 SQIVND (reference sequence). CDR3 length: 15 amino acids. CDR3 amino acids: CASSRDRGLEETQYF. The DNA of the CDR3 is TGTGCCAGTAGTCGGGACAGGGGACTCGAAGAGACCCAGTACTTC. The variable domain in full, with the rest retrieved from reference TRBV19 and TRBJ2-5, is DGGITQSPKYLFRKEGQNVTLSCEQNLNHDAMYWYRQDPGQGLRLIYYSQIVNDFQKGDIAEGYSVSREKKESFPLTVTSAQKNPTAFYLCASSRDRGLEETQYFGPGTRLLVL.

The chain combines TRBV19 with TRBJ1-5, with 7 bases matching TRBD1. The germline gives CDR1 LNHDA, CDR2 SQIVND (reference sequence). V gave up 3 bases and J gave up 4 bases; unmatched junction bases: 9. The CDR3 totals 16 residues. CDR3 sequence reads: CASSMGPRGDNQPQHF. The CDR3 nucleotides read TGTGCCAGTAGTATGGGCCCCAGGGGGGATAATCAGCCCCAGCATTTT.

The chain joins TRBV28 to TRBJ2-1, with TRBD2 matching 11 bases. Germline V gene data show CDR1 as MDHEN and CDR2 as SYDVKM. CDR3 length: 18 amino acids. J was trimmed by 9 bases and V by 4 bases; bases with no gene match: 17. The DNA of the CDR3 is TGTGCCAGCAGTTCCCCCCGGGTCGTTAGCGGGAGGGCCTGTGAGCAGTTCTTC. Encoded protein: CASSSPRVVSGRACEQFF.

The CDR3 loop is CASSFGERNEQFF. CDR3 coding DNA: TGTGCCAGCAGTTTTGGGGAGCGAAATGAGCAGTTCTTC. The chain carries TRBV28 and TRBJ2-1; the D gene is possibly TRBD2 (5 bases). Germline V gives CDR1 MDHEN, CDR2 SYDVKM. This CDR3 has 13 amino acids. Trimming pared 3 bases from V and 7 bases from J, leaving 10 bases between.

This clone occurred once. This sequence joins TRBV29-1 and TRBJ1-2; weak D call: TRBD1 (6 bases). Germline CDR1 reads SQVTM; CDR2 reads ANQGSEA. The V end was cut by 2 bases, the J end by 1 base, with 14 bases between. This CDR3 comprises 15 residues. CDR3 sequence: CSVEPRGDINYGYTF. Here the CDR3 DNA reads TGCAGCGTTGAACCCCGAGGGGACATTAACTATGGCTACACCTTC.

The rearrangement joins TRBV6-2 or TRBV6-3 to TRBJ2-1, with D maybe TRBD1 (6 bases). Germline-derived CDR1 and CDR2 are MNHEY and SVGEGT. This CDR3 is 15 amino acids long. Trimming cost V 6 bases and J 0 bases, with 12 bases left between them. CDR3 in DNA: TGTGCCAGCAGCCGACAGGTCGTCTCCTACAATGAGCAGTTCTTC. Translation gives CASSRQVVSYNEQFF.

V is TRBV7-2 and J is TRBJ2-1; TRBD2 matches 7 bases. Germline lookup yields CDR1 SGHTA and CDR2 FQGNSA. The V segment lost 4 bases and the J segment 7 bases; nucleotides outside the gene matches: 1. The CDR3 runs 12 residues. In nucleotides, the CDR3 is TGTGCCAGCAGCTCGGGACTAAATGAGCAGTTCTTC. It translates to CASSSGLNEQFF.

V and J are TRBV19 and TRBJ1-6; maybe TRBD1 (6 bases). V lost 4 bases and J 9 bases, leaving 16 bases between the germline ends. The germline V gene encodes CDR1 LNHDA and CDR2 SQIVND (reference sequence). This CDR3 is built from 15 residues. CDR3 protein: CASSRGQGYGSPLHF. The DNA for the CDR3 is TGTGCCAGTAGTAGAGGCCAGGGGTATGGTTCACCCCTCCACTTT.

The genes are TRBV5-4 and TRBJ2-7, with 9 bases aligning to TRBD1. The CDR3 totals 13 residues. Germline CDR1 and CDR2: SGHNT and YYREEE (reference sequence). Unmatched junction bases numbered 4, after V lost 0 bases and J lost 9 bases. The CDR3: CASSLDRGLWQYF. CDR3 nucleotides: TGTGCCAGCAGCTTGGACAGGGGGCTATGGCAGTACTTC.

This clone was picked up one time. The chain carries TRBV9 and TRBJ1-2; the D gene is possibly TRBD1 (5 bases). Germline V gene sequence: CDR1 SGDLS, CDR2 YYNGEE. The CDR3 contains 13 residues. V was clipped by 3 bases and J by 4 bases, with 10 bases between them. The CDR3 is CASSGAGLYGYTF. CDR3 DNA: TGTGCCAGCAGCGGGGCAGGGCTCTATGGCTACACCTTC.

This sequence joins TRBV18 and TRBJ2-3; D might be TRBD2 (5 bases). The CDR3 has 15 residues. CDR1 and CDR2 (germline): KGHSH, LQKENI. V shed 0 bases and J shed 1 base, with 8 bases lying between them. The CDR3 DNA follows: TGTGCCAGCTCACCACCGTCGCGGGGCACAGATACGCAGTATTTT. Protein: CASSPPSRGTDTQYF. Based on the CDR3 plus reference TRBV18 and TRBJ2-3, the full variable domain is NAGVMQNPRHLVRRRGQEARLRCSPMKGHSHVYWYRQLPEEGLKFMVYLQKENIIDESGMPKERFSAEFPKEGPSILRIQQVVRGDSAAYFCASSPPSRGTDTQYFGPGTRLTVL.

J is TRBJ2-2 and V is TRBV19, with no clear D. The CDR3 is 13 amino acids. V lost 1 base and J 5 bases, leaving 5 bases between the germline ends. Per the germline V gene, CDR1 is LNHDA and CDR2 is SQIVND (reference sequence). The CDR3 coding sequence is TGTGCCAGTAGTATAGGAGTAACCGGGGAGCTGTTTTTT. It specifies CASSIGVTGELFF.

The chain has TRBV9 and TRBJ2-5, with 9 bases lining up with TRBD1. The CDR3 is 14 amino acids. Germline CDR1 reads SGDLS; CDR2 reads YYNGEE. Trimming removed 3 bases from V and 5 bases from J; junction bases left unmatched: 5. The CDR3 loop reads CASSGGQGGETQYF. The CDR3 nucleotides read TGTGCCAGCAGCGGGGGACAGGGTGGGGAGACCCAGTACTTC.

The CDR3 DNA reads TGTGCCAGCAGCAAGGAACAGGGGTTTAGCTCTGGGGCCAACGTCCTGACTTTC. The encoded protein is CASSKEQGFSSGANVLTF. The chain is built from TRBV5-4 and TRBJ2-6; 7 bases are a match to TRBD1. There are 18 residues in the CDR3. Trimming cost V 4 bases and J 0 bases; bases outside gene matches: 10. CDR1 and CDR2 (germline): SGHNT, YYREEE (reference sequence).